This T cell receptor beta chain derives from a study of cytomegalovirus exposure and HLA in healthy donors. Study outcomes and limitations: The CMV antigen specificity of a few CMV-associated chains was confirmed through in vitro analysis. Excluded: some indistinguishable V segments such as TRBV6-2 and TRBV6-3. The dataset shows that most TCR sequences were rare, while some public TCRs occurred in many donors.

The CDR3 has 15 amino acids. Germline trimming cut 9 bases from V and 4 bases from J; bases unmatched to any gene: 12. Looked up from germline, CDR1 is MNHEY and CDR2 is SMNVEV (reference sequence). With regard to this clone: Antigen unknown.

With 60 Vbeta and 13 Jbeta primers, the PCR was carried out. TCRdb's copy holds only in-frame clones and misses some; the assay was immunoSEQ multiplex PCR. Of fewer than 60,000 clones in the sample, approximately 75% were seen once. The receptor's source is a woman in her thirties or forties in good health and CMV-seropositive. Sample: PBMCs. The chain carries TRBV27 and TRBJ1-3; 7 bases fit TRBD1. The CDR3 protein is CARTNRDSGGNTIYF. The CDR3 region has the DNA TGTGCCAGAACAAACCGGGACAGTGGCGGAAACACCATATATTTT.